This T cell receptor beta chain was retrieved from a study of T cell repertoires in cytomegalovirus infection. TCRdb independently ran MiXCR on the reads; one entry per CDR3 protein. The sample yields just under 500,000 distinct CDR3 sequences, around 35% seen once. In germline, CDR1 is MNHEY, CDR2 SVGEGT. The germline V and J ends were trimmed by 6 bases and 2 bases, with 14 bases remaining between them. The CDR3 length is 14 residues. To note about this clonotype: Its antigen is not identified.

The specimen comprised cultured PBMCs, sampled from culture after CMV antigen stimulation. This sequence joins TRBV6-2 or TRBV6-3 and TRBJ2-7, with D unresolved. This TCR was recovered from a human donor in good health (CMV status not recorded). Some clones in this sample may be carry-over from other donors' samples. This chain's CDR3 is CASRLGPPTYEQYF. Here the CDR3 DNA reads TGTGCCAGCAGACTGGGCCCTCCTACCTACGAGCAGTACTTC.